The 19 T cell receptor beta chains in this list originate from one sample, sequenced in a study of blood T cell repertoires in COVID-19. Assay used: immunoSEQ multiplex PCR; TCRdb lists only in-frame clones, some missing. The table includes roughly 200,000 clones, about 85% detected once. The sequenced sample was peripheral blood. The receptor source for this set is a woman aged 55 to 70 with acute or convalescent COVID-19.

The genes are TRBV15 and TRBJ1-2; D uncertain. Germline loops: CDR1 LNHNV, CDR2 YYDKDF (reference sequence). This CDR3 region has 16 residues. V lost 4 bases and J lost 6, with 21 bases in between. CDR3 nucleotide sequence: TGTGCCACCAGCACTGGAGGGCTTCGGAACGCAAATGGCTACACCTTC. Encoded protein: CATSTGGLRNANGYTF.

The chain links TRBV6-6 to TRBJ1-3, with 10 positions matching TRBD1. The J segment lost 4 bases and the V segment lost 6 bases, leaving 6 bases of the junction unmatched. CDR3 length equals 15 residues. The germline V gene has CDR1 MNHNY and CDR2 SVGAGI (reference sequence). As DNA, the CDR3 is TGTGCCAGCAGGGAGGGACAGGGGTTCGGAAACACCATATATTTT. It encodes CASREGQGFGNTIYF.

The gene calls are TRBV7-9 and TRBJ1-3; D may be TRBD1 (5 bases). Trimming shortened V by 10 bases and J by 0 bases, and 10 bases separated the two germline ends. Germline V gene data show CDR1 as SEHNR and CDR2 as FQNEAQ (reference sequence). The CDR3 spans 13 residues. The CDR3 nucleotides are TGTGCCATCTCCGGGGGCTCTGGAAACACCATATATTTT. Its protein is CAISGGSGNTIYF.

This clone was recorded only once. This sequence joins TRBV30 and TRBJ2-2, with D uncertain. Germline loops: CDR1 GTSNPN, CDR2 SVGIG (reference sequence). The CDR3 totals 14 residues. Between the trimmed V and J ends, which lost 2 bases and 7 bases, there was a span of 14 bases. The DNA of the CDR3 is TGTGCCTGGAGTTGGAGACCCCGTGACGGGGAGCTGTTTTTT. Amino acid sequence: CAWSWRPRDGELFF.

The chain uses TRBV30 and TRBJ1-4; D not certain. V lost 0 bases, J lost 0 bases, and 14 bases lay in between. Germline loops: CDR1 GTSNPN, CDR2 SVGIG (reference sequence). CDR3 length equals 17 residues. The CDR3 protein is CAWSVVPRGSTNEKLFF. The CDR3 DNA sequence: TGTGCCTGGAGTGTTGTCCCACGAGGATCAACTAATGAAAAACTGTTTTTT. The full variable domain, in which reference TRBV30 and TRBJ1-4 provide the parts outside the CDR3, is SQTIHQWPATLVQPVGSPLSLECTVEGTSNPNLYWYRQAAGRGLQLLFYSVGIGQISSEVPQNLSASRPQDRQFILSSKKLLLSDSGFYLCAWSVVPRGSTNEKLFFGSGTQLSVL.

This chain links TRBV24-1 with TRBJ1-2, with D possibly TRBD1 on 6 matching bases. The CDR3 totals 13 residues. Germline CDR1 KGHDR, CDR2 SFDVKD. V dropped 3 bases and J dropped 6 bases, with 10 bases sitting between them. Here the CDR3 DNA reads TGTGCCACCAGTGATGAACAGGGAGATGGCTACACCTTC. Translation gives CATSDEQGDGYTF.

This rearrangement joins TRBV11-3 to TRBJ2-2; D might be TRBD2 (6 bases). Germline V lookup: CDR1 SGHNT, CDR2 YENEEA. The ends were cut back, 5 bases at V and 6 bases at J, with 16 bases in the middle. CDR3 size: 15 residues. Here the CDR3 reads CASSASGRGAGELFF. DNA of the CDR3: TGTGCCAGCAGCGCCTCCGGGAGAGGAGCCGGGGAGCTGTTTTTT.

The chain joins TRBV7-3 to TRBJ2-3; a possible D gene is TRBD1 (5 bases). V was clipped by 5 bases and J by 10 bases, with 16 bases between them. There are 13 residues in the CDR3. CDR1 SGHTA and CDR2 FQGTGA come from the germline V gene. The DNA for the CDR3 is TGTGCCAGCAGCGCCTCCGACAGTTTTTCGCAGTATTTT. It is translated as CASSASDSFSQYF.

The CDR3 DNA follows: TGTGCCAGCAGGCCGACAGGGAGGAACACTGAAGCTTTCTTT. As protein: CASRPTGRNTEAFF. This sequence joins TRBV3-1 (or the pseudogene TRBV3-2) and TRBJ1-1, with 7 bases aligning to TRBD1. Per the germline V gene, CDR1 is LGHDT and CDR2 is YNNKEL (reference sequence). V lost 6 bases, J lost 1 base, and 5 bases stayed unmatched. The CDR3 has 14 amino acids.

Written as DNA, the CDR3 is TGTGCCAGCACAACGACTAGCGCTACCGGGGAGCTGTTTTTT. This codes for CASTTTSATGELFF. This sequence joins TRBV2 and TRBJ2-2, with 8 bases fitting TRBD2. Germline CDR1 is SNHLY and CDR2 is FYNNEI. J was trimmed by 5 bases and V by 7 bases; bases with no gene match: 6. The CDR3 length is 14 residues.

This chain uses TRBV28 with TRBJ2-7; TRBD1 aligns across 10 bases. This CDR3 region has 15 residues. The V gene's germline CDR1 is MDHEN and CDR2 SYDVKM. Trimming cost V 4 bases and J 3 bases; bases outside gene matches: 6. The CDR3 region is CASSYAGTGVYEQYF. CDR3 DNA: TGTGCCAGCAGTTACGCCGGGACAGGGGTCTACGAGCAGTACTTC.

CDR3 coding DNA: TGCGCCAGCAGCTTAAAGCAGGGGGCTAATGAGCAGTTCTTC. Residues: CASSLKQGANEQFF. The chain is built from TRBV5-1 and TRBJ2-1, with 8 bases identical to TRBD1. The germline V gene has CDR1 SGHRS and CDR2 YFSETQ. The CDR3 length is 14 residues. V lost 2 bases to trimming and J lost 7 bases; unmatched junction nucleotides: 5.

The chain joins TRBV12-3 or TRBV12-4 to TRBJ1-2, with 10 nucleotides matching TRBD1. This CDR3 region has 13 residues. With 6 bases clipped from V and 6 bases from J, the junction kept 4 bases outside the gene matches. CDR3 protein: CASSPGQGNGYTF. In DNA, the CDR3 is TGTGCCAGCAGCCCGGGACAGGGGAATGGCTACACCTTC.

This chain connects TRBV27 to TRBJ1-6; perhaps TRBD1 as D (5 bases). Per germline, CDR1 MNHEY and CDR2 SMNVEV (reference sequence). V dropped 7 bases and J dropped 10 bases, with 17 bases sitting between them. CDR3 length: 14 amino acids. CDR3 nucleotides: TGTGCCAGCATGAGGTGGCAGGGTGACTCACCCCTCCACTTT. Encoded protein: CASMRWQGDSPLHF.

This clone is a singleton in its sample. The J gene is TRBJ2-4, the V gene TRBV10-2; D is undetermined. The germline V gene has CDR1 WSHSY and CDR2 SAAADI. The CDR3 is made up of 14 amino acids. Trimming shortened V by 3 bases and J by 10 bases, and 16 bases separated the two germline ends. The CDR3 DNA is TGCGCCAGCAGTGATGAGACAACGGCAGGAATTCAGTACTTC. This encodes CASSDETTAGIQYF.

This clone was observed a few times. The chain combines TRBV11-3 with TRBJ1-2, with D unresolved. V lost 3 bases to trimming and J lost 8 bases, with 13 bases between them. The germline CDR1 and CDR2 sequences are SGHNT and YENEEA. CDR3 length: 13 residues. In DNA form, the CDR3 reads TGTGCCAGCAGCTTCCCCGGCGGCTACGGCTACACCTTC. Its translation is CASSFPGGYGYTF.

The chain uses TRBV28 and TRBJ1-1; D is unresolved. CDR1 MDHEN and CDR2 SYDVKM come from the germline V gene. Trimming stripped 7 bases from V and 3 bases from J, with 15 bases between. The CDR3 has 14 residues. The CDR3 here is CASNAPSTYTEAFF. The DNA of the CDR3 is TGTGCCAGCAATGCTCCGAGCACTTACACTGAAGCTTTCTTT.

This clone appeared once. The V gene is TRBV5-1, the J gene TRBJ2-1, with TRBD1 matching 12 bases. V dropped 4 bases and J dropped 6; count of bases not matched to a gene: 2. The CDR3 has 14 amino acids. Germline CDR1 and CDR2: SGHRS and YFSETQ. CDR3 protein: CASSLGQGANEQFF. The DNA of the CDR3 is TGCGCCAGCAGCCTGGGACAGGGGGCCAATGAGCAGTTCTTC.

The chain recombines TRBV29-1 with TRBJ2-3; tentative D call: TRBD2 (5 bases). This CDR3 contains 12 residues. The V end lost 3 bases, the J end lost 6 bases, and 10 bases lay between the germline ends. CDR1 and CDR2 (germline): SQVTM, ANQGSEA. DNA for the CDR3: TGCAGCGTTGATGCGGGTTTGGATACGCAGTATTTT. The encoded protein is CSVDAGLDTQYF.